This TCR beta chain appears in the sequencing data of a study of blood T cell repertoires in COVID-19 (dated by TCRdb to the early 2020s). As for the study more broadly: Samples from collaborators originated in the United States, Italy and Spain and spanned both the acute and convalescent phases of COVID-19. The material from the prospective study consisted of cDNA or gDNA derived from T cells, B-cell-depleted T cells, or PBMCs. Nearly every sample came with metadata listing a de-identified subject ID, COVID-19 status, age in years and sex. Deeply sampled blood TCRbeta repertoires from subjects exposed to, actively infected with, or recovered from COVID-19 were included in the dataset. Where available, HLA class I and class II types were obtained from metadata supplied by the sample provider rather than from assay-based typing. The repertoires were made available in a free public database intended to serve as a resource for research on the immune response to SARS-CoV-2. Samples came from the ongoing ImmuneRACE study (first 160 participants) plus 1,254 subjects from 6 global collaborators. General conclusions and limits of the study: The quantity of clinical and demographic metadata differed by source and by participant and was supplied without curation.

This clone has just a few counts. What this receptor recognizes is not known. It has no much larger one-base neighbor in the sample; base qualities were not kept. CDR1 and CDR2, per the germline V gene (reference sequence), are SEHNR and FQNEAQ. V sheds 4 bases and J sheds 5 bases, leaving 17 bases between their ends. The CDR3 measures 16 amino acids from cysteine to phenylalanine. Here the CDR3 DNA is all that survives: 48 bases in frame from base 1. Whole blood was collected in K2EDTA tubes by collaborating institutions according to the institutions' own protocols. Collaborator samples were shipped for TCRbeta analysis as frozen whole blood, isolated PBMCs, or DNA extracted from either sample type. The immunoSEQ Assay, a bias-controlled multiplex PCR, was used to amplify TCRbeta CDR3 regions from genomic DNA. For the original study's pipeline: Within the assay, amplification of reference gene primers was used to estimate how many nucleated cells each sample contained. To quantify the absolute abundance of each unique TCRbeta CDR3 rearrangement, sequence reads were collapsed and filtered. For each sample, productive Simpson clonality was calculated as the square root of Simpson's diversity index over productive rearrangements. TCRdb limited this immuneACCESS table to in-frame rearrangements with V and J called. A share of clones is missing; checked studies link under half to unresolved V genes, and the rest is unexplained. The V and J calls and clone size are taken from that table; D and trimming were inferred from the DNA. This sample is represented by more than 40,000 clones; 80% to 90% of them were singletons. Over 2.5% of the sample goes to the ten largest clones.

The receptor chain draws on TRBV7-9 and TRBJ1-4; 6 matching bases give a weak D call of TRBD1. Sequenced input: peripheral blood. The sequence came from a woman of 80 years or more with acute or convalescent COVID-19. The sequenced DNA is TGTGCCAGCAGCTCCATTGACAGGTTTACAAATGAAAAACTGTTTTTT. Translation gives CASSSIDRFTNEKLFF. The entire variable domain, with the stretches around the CDR3 drawn from the reference TRBV7-9 and TRBJ1-4 proteins, is DTGVSQNPRHKITKRGQNVTFRCDPISEHNRLYWYRQTLGQGPEFLTYFQNEAQLEKSRLLSDRFSAERPKGSFSTLEIQRTEQGDSAMYLCASSSIDRFTNEKLFFGSGTQLSVL.